The T cell receptor beta chain described here comes from a study of graft-versus-host responses after intestinal transplantation. Study context: All recipients were given anti-thymocyte globulin induction, and tacrolimus and steroids were then administered for 2 to 3 years.

Germline V gives CDR1 MGHRA, CDR2 YSYEKL. The CDR3 extends over 16 amino acids. The V and J ends lost 4 bases and 4 bases respectively, with 16 bases between them. Points on this clone: Its antigen is still unknown.

Study results and caveats: The marrow of recipients harbored GvH clones, and ileum or blood showed some of them first.

The repertoire was sequenced with immunoSEQ multiplex PCR; TCRdb's copy has only in-frame clones and lacks some. The sample contains tens of thousands of clones, 90% to 95% of which appear only once. Sequenced material: unstimulated CD4+ T cells sorted from spleen or lymph node cells, taken before transplant. The sequence came from a human donor who was the organ donor for an intestinal transplant. The rearrangement links TRBV4-1 to TRBJ2-2; possible D gene TRBD2, 6 bases. CDR3 residues: CASSRAPGLPTGELFF. In DNA, the CDR3 is TGCGCCAGCAGCCGGGCCCCGGGACTTCCCACCGGGGAGCTGTTTTTT.